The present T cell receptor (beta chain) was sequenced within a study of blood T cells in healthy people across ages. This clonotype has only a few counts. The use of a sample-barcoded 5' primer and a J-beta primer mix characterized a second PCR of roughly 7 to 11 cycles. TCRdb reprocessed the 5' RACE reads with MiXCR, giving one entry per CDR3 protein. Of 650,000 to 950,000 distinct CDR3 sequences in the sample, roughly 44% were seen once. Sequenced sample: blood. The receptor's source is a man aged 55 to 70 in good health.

The CDR3 protein is CSVFGQGEKLFF. In nucleotides, the CDR3 is TGCAGCGTTTTTGGACAGGGCGAAAAACTGTTTTTT. The V call is TRBV29-1, the J call TRBJ1-4; 8 positions agree with TRBD1. In germline, CDR1 is SQVTM, CDR2 ANQGSEA. The CDR3 consists of 12 residues. Losses at the gene ends were 5 bases for V and 8 bases for J; bases not matched to a gene: 4.